These 29 T cell receptor beta chains were sequenced from one sample in a study of blood T cell repertoires in COVID-19. The assay was immunoSEQ multiplex PCR, and TCRdb's table has in-frame clones only and misses some. The table lists about 160,000 clones, about three quarters of them singletons. Sequencing used peripheral blood. The receptors stem from a man aged 65-85 years with acute or convalescent COVID-19.

The V call is TRBV10-3, the J call TRBJ1-3; 7 bases map to TRBD1. The CDR3 extends over 15 amino acids. Germline trimming cut 4 bases from V and 4 bases from J; bases unmatched to any gene: 7. The germline gives CDR1 ENHRY, CDR2 SYGVKD. CDR3 DNA: TGTGCCATCAGTGGTCAGGGGGTTTCCGGAAACACCATATATTTT. It yields the protein CAISGQGVSGNTIYF.

This chain uses TRBV6-4 with TRBJ2-1; 11 bases match TRBD2. This CDR3 contains 15 residues. The germline gives CDR1 MRHNA, CDR2 SNTAGT. The ends lost 4 bases at V and 9 bases at J; junction bases unmatched: 8. CDR3 sequence: CASSVIAGGPSEQFF. The CDR3 DNA sequence: TGTGCCAGCAGTGTAATAGCGGGAGGGCCTAGTGAGCAGTTCTTC.

This clone was detected only a few times. The chain couples TRBV10-3 to TRBJ1-3; D not certain. Germline CDR1 is ENHRY and CDR2 is SYGVKD. The CDR3 is 13 residues long. V was shortened by 4 bases and J by 1 base, with 5 bases between the two germline ends. DNA of the CDR3: TGTGCCATCAGTGGAGGTTCTGGAAACACCATATATTTT. Amino acid sequence: CAISGGSGNTIYF.

This clone occurred a few times. The chain combines TRBV5-1 with TRBJ2-7; TRBD2 aligns across 7 bases. Unmatched junction bases numbered 6, after V lost 4 bases and J lost 2 bases. CDR1 and CDR2 (germline): SGHRS, YFSETQ. This CDR3 region has 14 residues. The CDR3 DNA is TGCGCCAGCAGCATAGCGGGTGGGCCCTACGAGCAGTACTTC. It specifies CASSIAGGPYEQYF.

The chain recombines TRBV14 with TRBJ2-1; 10 bases are a match to TRBD2. Germline CDR1 is SGHDN and CDR2 is FVKESK. Losses at the gene ends were 4 bases for V and 5 bases for J; bases not matched to a gene: 11. CDR3 length equals 17 residues. The CDR3 is CASSRGLGTSVNNEQFF. The CDR3 DNA sequence: TGTGCCAGCAGCCGTGGCCTCGGGACTAGCGTAAACAATGAGCAGTTCTTC.

The chain links TRBV28 to TRBJ1-2; possibly TRBD1 for D (6 bases). Trimming stripped 7 bases from V and 8 bases from J, with 17 bases between. CDR3 length: 13 residues. Germline V lookup: CDR1 MDHEN, CDR2 SYDVKM. In DNA, the CDR3 is TGTGCCAGCACCTCACAGGGAAAAGGAGGCTACACCTTC. Residues: CASTSQGKGGYTF.

The rearrangement uses TRBV5-1 and TRBJ1-2, with D possibly matching TRBD1 (5 bases). V was clipped by 4 bases and J by 2 bases, with 9 bases between them. This CDR3 is built from 13 residues. Germline CDR1 is SGHRS and CDR2 is YFSETQ. The CDR3: CASSPTENYGYTF. The CDR3 DNA reads as TGCGCCAGCAGCCCGACAGAAAACTATGGCTACACCTTC.

This chain uses TRBV15 with TRBJ2-6; D is possibly TRBD1 (6 bases). Germline V gene data show CDR1 as LNHNV and CDR2 as YYDKDF (reference sequence). V gave up 7 bases and J gave up 0 bases, with 16 bases separating them. This CDR3 is built from 17 residues. The CDR3 loop reads CATTDRSSYSGANVLTF. The CDR3 region has the DNA TGTGCCACCACCGACAGGTCCTCATACTCTGGGGCCAACGTCCTGACTTTC.

There are a few counts of this clone. The genes are TRBV5-4 and TRBJ2-1, with 8 bases aligning to TRBD2. Germline CDR1 is SGHNT and CDR2 is YYREEE (reference sequence). V dropped 3 bases and J dropped 4; count of bases not matched to a gene: 9. CDR3 length: 16 residues. CDR3 coding DNA: TGTGCCAGCAGCTCCACGGCGGGAGGTACGTACAATGAGCAGTTCTTC. It is translated as CASSSTAGGTYNEQFF.

This clone was picked up a small number of times. The chain is built from TRBV24-1 and TRBJ1-5; D is ambiguous. Trimming cost V 7 bases and J 3 bases, with 12 bases left between them. CDR1 and CDR2 from the germline V gene are KGHDR and SFDVKD. The CDR3 spans 14 residues. CDR3 bases: TGTGCCACCAGAAAGGCGGGAATCAATCAGCCCCAGCATTTT. It translates to CATRKAGINQPQHF.

This clone was detected only once. This chain joins TRBV5-1 and TRBJ1-1, with 8 positions matching TRBD1. There are 17 residues in the CDR3. The V segment lost 4 bases and the J segment 0 bases; nucleotides outside the gene matches: 11. Germline assignment: CDR1 SGHRS and CDR2 YFSETQ. This CDR3 reads CASSTGDRRIMNTEAFF. In nucleotides, the CDR3 is TGCGCCAGCAGCACAGGGGACAGGCGGATTATGAACACTGAAGCTTTCTTT. Together with reference TRBV5-1 and TRBJ1-1, the CDR3 gives the full variable domain: KAGVTQTPRYLIKTRGQQVTLSCSPISGHRSVSWYQQTPGQGLQFLFEYFSETQRNKGNFPGRFSGRQFSNSRSEMNVSTLELGDSALYLCASSTGDRRIMNTEAFFGQGTRLTVV.

This chain uses TRBV7-8 with TRBJ1-4, with D unclear. Germline V gene sequence: CDR1 SGHVS, CDR2 FQNEAQ. The germline V and J ends were trimmed by 5 bases and 8 bases, with 21 bases remaining between them. The CDR3 runs 16 residues. The CDR3 spells CASSQIQGGLGEKLFF. The CDR3 bases are TGTGCCAGCAGCCAGATTCAAGGAGGATTAGGGGAAAAACTGTTTTTT.

The chain combines TRBV6-1 with TRBJ1-6, with D possibly being TRBD1 (6 bases). The ends were cut back, 0 bases at V and 10 bases at J, with 13 bases in the middle. Germline V gene sequence: CDR1 MNHNS, CDR2 SASEGT. The CDR3 is made up of 15 amino acids. The CDR3: CASSEAGGTGSPLHF. The CDR3 nucleotides are TGTGCCAGCAGTGAAGCAGGGGGAACCGGATCACCCCTCCACTTT.

J is TRBJ2-1 and V is TRBV7-2, with D perhaps TRBD2 (6 bases). V was cut by 1 base and J by 1 base, with 8 bases left in between. Germline V gene sequence: CDR1 SGHTA, CDR2 FQGNSA. This CDR3 region has 15 residues. CDR3 sequence reads: CASSLEEGSYNEQFF. As DNA, the CDR3 is TGTGCCAGCAGCTTAGAGGAGGGGTCCTACAATGAGCAGTTCTTC. Full variable domain (missing parts from reference TRBV7-2 and TRBJ2-1): GAGVSQSPSNKVTEKGKDVELRCDPISGHTALYWYRQSLGQGLEFLIYFQGNSAPDKSGLPSDRFSAERTGGSVSTLTIQRTQQEDSAVYLCASSLEEGSYNEQFFGPGTRLTVL.

The J gene is TRBJ1-2, the V gene TRBV19; possible D gene TRBD1, 5 bases. Germline CDR1 LNHDA, CDR2 SQIVND (reference sequence). V lost 7 bases and J lost 4, with 13 bases in between. This CDR3 contains 13 residues. The CDR3 spells CASMATVLYGYTF. CDR3 bases: TGTGCCAGTATGGCGACAGTCCTCTATGGCTACACCTTC.

The chain employs TRBV19 and TRBJ1-5; weak D call: TRBD1 (5 bases). CDR3 size: 15 residues. Germline V lookup: CDR1 LNHDA, CDR2 SQIVND (reference sequence). Trimming cost V 4 bases and J 10 bases, with 20 bases left between them. CDR3 residues: CASSRQRRGGPPQHF. CDR3 DNA: TGTGCCAGTAGTAGGCAAAGGAGGGGAGGCCCCCCCCAGCATTTT.

This chain uses TRBV4-2 with TRBJ2-5, with unresolved D. Trimming took off 5 bases at V and 5 bases at J, with 12 bases between the two ends. This CDR3 is 13 amino acids long. The germline CDR1 and CDR2 sequences are LGHNA and YNFKEQ. CDR3 nucleotide sequence: TGTGCCAGCAGCTATGGAGATACCGAGACCCAGTACTTC. Its protein is CASSYGDTETQYF.

This clone has just a few counts. The V call is TRBV30, the J call TRBJ1-1; D unclear. In germline, CDR1 is GTSNPN, CDR2 SVGIG (reference sequence). V lost 0 bases and J 0 bases, leaving 5 bases between the germline ends. This CDR3 is 13 amino acids long. Here the CDR3 DNA reads TGTGCCTGGAGTGTATCAGTGAACACTGAAGCTTTCTTT. Translating it yields CAWSVSVNTEAFF.

The chain combines TRBV5-1 with TRBJ2-6, with D perhaps matching TRBD1 (5 bases). V dropped 0 bases and J dropped 2 bases, with 6 bases sitting between them. Germline V gives CDR1 SGHRS, CDR2 YFSETQ. The CDR3 runs 15 residues. The CDR3 loop reads CASSLDRTGANVLTF. CDR3 DNA sequence: TGCGCCAGCAGCTTGGACAGGACTGGGGCCAACGTCCTGACTTTC.

The chain carries TRBV3-1 (or the pseudogene TRBV3-2) and TRBJ2-3, with 9 bases that match TRBD1. This CDR3 is built from 15 residues. CDR1 and CDR2 (germline): LGHDT, YNNKEL (reference sequence). Unmatched junction bases numbered 6, after V lost 4 bases and J lost 4 bases. The CDR3 loop reads CASSPAGTGSDTQYF. CDR3 nucleotide sequence: TGTGCCAGCAGCCCTGCCGGGACAGGGTCAGATACGCAGTATTTT.

The V gene is TRBV5-5, the J gene TRBJ2-5, with D possibly matching TRBD1 (6 bases). Germline V gene lookup returns CDR1 SGHKS and CDR2 YYEKEE (reference sequence). The germline V and J ends were trimmed by 2 bases and 4 bases, with 9 bases remaining between them. The CDR3 spans 13 residues. The CDR3 DNA reads TGTGCCAGCAGCTTCACAGGGTCAGAGACCCAGTACTTC. Its protein is CASSFTGSETQYF.

The genes are TRBV6-1 and TRBJ1-6; D is uncertain. The germline CDR1 and CDR2 sequences are MNHNS and SASEGT. This CDR3 contains 13 residues. The ends were cut back, 0 bases at V and 8 bases at J, with 5 bases in the middle. This CDR3 is CASSEARDSPLHF. Written as DNA, the CDR3 is TGTGCCAGCAGTGAAGCGCGAGATTCACCCCTCCACTTT.

V and J are TRBV11-3 and TRBJ1-2; the D gene is possibly TRBD1 (6 bases). CDR3 length: 16 amino acids. Trimming pared 3 bases from V and 2 bases from J, leaving 16 bases between. CDR1 and CDR2 (germline): SGHNT, YENEEA. The CDR3, as DNA: TGTGCCAGCAGCTTGGGACAAAATAACCCCAACTATGGCTACACCTTC. This encodes CASSLGQNNPNYGYTF.

In this sample, this clone turned up a few times. CDR3 DNA: TGTGCCAGCGCAGACAAGACCTTGAACACCGGGGAGCTGTTTTTT. Residues: CASADKTLNTGELFF. This chain joins TRBV2 and TRBJ2-2; no firm D call. There are 15 residues in the CDR3. V was trimmed by 8 bases and J by 1 base, leaving 14 bases between them. Germline V gene lookup returns CDR1 SNHLY and CDR2 FYNNEI.

The chain's CDR3 is CAISEGTVSNQPQHF. The CDR3 nucleotides are TGTGCCATCAGCGAAGGGACAGTAAGCAATCAGCCCCAGCATTTT. The chain uses TRBV10-3 and TRBJ1-5, with 7 bases aligning to TRBD1. Trimming at V came to 6 bases and at J to 1 base, leaving 6 bases not matched to a gene. The CDR3 is 15 residues long. CDR1 and CDR2 from the germline V gene are ENHRY and SYGVKD.

V usage is TRBV2 and J usage is TRBJ1-5, with 8 bases that match TRBD1. Germline loops: CDR1 SNHLY, CDR2 FYNNEI. The ends lost 6 bases at V and 7 bases at J; junction bases unmatched: 8. The CDR3 has 14 amino acids. CDR3 residues: CASRPGQGWQPQHF. The CDR3 DNA follows: TGTGCCAGCAGACCCGGACAGGGTTGGCAGCCCCAGCATTTT.

CDR3 protein: CSVEDVRDLDGYTF. CDR3 coding DNA: TGCAGCGTTGAAGATGTCCGGGACTTGGATGGCTACACCTTC. V is TRBV29-1 and J is TRBJ1-2; D is possibly TRBD1 (5 bases). The CDR3 is 14 residues long. The germline gives CDR1 SQVTM, CDR2 ANQGSEA. V was trimmed by 0 bases and J by 6 bases, leaving 14 bases between them.

This rearrangement joins TRBV6-1 to TRBJ1-5, with D tentatively TRBD1 (6 bases). In germline, CDR1 is MNHNS, CDR2 SASEGT. Trimming shortened V by 2 bases and J by 4 bases, and 9 bases separated the two germline ends. This CDR3 has 14 amino acids. The CDR3: CASSEPGVNQPQHF. CDR3 coding DNA: TGTGCCAGCAGTGAACCAGGGGTTAATCAGCCCCAGCATTTT.

The chain recombines TRBV6-5 with TRBJ2-7; 7 positions match TRBD2. Germline CDR1 is MNHEY and CDR2 is SVGAGI. V lost 2 bases to trimming and J lost 0 bases; unmatched junction nucleotides: 7. The CDR3 runs to 16 residues. The CDR3 is CASSYIGSGVSYEQYF. The DNA of the CDR3 is TGTGCCAGCAGTTACATCGGAAGCGGGGTCTCCTACGAGCAGTACTTC.